This TCR beta chain was observed in a study of control samples from healthy donors and cancer patients. The CDR3 contains 14 residues. Germline V gene data show CDR1 as MNHNY and CDR2 as SVGAGI (reference sequence). The junction had 8 bases not matched to a gene; V was cut back by 5 bases and J by 5 bases. Here immunoSEQ multiplex PCR was the method, and the copy in TCRdb shows in-frame clones only, minus some. The sample contains 150,000 or so clones, roughly 94% of which appear only once. This chain links TRBV6-6 with TRBJ1-1, with TRBD1 matching over 7 bases. The sequence came from a man aged 55-75 years with colorectal cancer. The sample was PBMCs. Here the CDR3 reads CASSITGEGTEAFF. The CDR3 DNA reads TGTGCCAGCAGTATCACAGGGGAAGGAACTGAAGCTTTCTTT.